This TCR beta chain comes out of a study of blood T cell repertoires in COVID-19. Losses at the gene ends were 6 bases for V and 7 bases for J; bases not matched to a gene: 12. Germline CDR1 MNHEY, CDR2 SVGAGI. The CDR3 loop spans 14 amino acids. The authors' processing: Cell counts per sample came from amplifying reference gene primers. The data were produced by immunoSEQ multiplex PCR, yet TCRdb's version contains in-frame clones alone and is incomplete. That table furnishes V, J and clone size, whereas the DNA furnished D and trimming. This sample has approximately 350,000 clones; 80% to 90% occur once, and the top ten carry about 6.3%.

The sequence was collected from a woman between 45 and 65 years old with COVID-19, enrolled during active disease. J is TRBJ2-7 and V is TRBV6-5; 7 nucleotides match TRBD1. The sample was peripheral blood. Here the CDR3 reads CASSLIPTGWEQYF. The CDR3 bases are TGTGCCAGCAGCTTAATCCCGACAGGGTGGGAGCAGTACTTC.